This T cell receptor beta chain was found in a study of shared clonotypes between healthy human individuals. Sequencing was at deep level. Profiling relied on immunoSEQ multiplex PCR, and the TCRdb table lists in-frame clones only, not all of them. Seen here are hundreds of thousands of clones, around 81% observed once, and the top ten hold around 12%. Germline lookup yields CDR1 MNHNS and CDR2 SASEGT. The CDR3 has 15 amino acids. Sequenced: PBMCs. This chain links TRBV6-1 with TRBJ2-7; 12 nucleotides align to TRBD2. The J call could be wrong; TRBJ2-1 is a better fit for the DNA end. The TCR sequence derives from a woman aged 35 to 49 in good health. Some clones in this sample may be carry-over from other donors' samples. Here the CDR3 reads CASSERTSGINEQFF. The CDR3 DNA sequence: TGTGCCAGCAGTGAACGGACTAGCGGGATCAATGAGCAGTTCTTC.